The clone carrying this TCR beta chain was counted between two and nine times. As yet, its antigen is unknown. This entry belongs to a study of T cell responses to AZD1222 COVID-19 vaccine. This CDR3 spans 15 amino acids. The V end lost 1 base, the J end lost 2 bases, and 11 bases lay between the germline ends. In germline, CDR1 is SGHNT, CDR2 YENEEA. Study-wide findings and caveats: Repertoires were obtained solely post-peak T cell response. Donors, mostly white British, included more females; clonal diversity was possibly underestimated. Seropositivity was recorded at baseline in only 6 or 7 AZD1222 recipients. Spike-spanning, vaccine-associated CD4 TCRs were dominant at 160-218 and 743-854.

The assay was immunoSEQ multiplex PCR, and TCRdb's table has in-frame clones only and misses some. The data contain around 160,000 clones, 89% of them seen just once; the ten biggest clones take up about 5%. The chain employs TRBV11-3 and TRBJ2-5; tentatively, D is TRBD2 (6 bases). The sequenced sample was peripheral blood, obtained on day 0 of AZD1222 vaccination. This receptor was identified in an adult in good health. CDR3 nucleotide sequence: TGTGCCAGCAGCTTAGGTCTACGGGAGCAAGAGACCCAGTACTTC. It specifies CASSLGLREQETQYF.